Sequencing of this TCR beta chain was carried out in a study of T cells in Graves' hyperthyroidism and ophthalmopathy. RNA transcripts yielded amplified TCR beta CDR3 regions. Initially, a first-round RT-PCR of the TCR CDR3 employed the HTBI primer set. TCRdb used MiXCR to reprocess the multiplex PCR reads, holding one entry per CDR3 protein. Of approximately 400,000 distinct CDR3 sequences detected, about 13% appear once; the ten largest clones hold around 20%. The CDR3 spans 12 residues. The V end lost 4 bases, the J end lost 6 bases, and 10 bases lay between the germline ends. Germline V gene lookup returns CDR1 SGHVS and CDR2 FNYEAQ. This clonotype was counted between two and nine times.

The source is a man aged 30 to 45 with Graves' hyperthyroidism that later progressed to Graves' ophthalmopathy. The sequencing input was blood. The V gene is TRBV7-6, the J gene TRBJ2-7; D is possibly TRBD2 (5 bases). The chain's CDR3 is CASSSGGFEQYF. As DNA, the CDR3 is TGTGCCAGCAGCTCAGGCGGGTTCGAGCAGTACTTC.